The 27 T cell receptor beta chains listed next were all sequenced from one sample in a study of T cells after yellow fever vaccination. In TCRdb, the 5' RACE reads were re-called with MiXCR into one record per CDR3 protein. The repertoire holds over 300,000 distinct CDR3 sequences, with about 4% as singletons. The sequencing used PBMCs, collected 5 days after the yellow fever booster vaccination. The receptors here all came from a man between 18 and 29 years old who received the YFV17D yellow fever vaccine.

The V call is TRBV19, the J call TRBJ1-4; no clear D gene. Germline V lookup: CDR1 LNHDA, CDR2 SQIVND (reference sequence). Deletions cut 3 bases from V and 13 bases from J, with 15 bases between. This CDR3 region has 13 residues. The CDR3: CASSIRVEDRLFF. As DNA, the CDR3 is TGTGCCAGTAGTATCCGGGTGGAAGATAGACTGTTTTTT.

This clonotype was counted between two and nine times. In DNA, the CDR3 is TGTGCCAGCAGCTTGGGACTAGCGGGGTCGGGCACAGATACGCAGTATTTT. Translated: CASSLGLAGSGTDTQYF. V and J are TRBV7-2 and TRBJ2-3, with 13 bases lining up with TRBD2. Per the germline V gene, CDR1 is SGHTA and CDR2 is FQGNSA. Trimming at V came to 3 bases and at J to 1 base, leaving 4 bases not matched to a gene. The CDR3 spans 17 residues. Complete variable domain (other parts from reference TRBV7-2 and TRBJ2-3): GAGVSQSPSNKVTEKGKDVELRCDPISGHTALYWYRQSLGQGLEFLIYFQGNSAPDKSGLPSDRFSAERTGGSVSTLTIQRTQQEDSAVYLCASSLGLAGSGTDTQYFGPGTRLTVL.

This clonotype has more than one count but fewer than ten. The V and J genes are TRBV3-1 and TRBJ1-6; no clear D. The germline CDR1 and CDR2 sequences are LGHDT and YNNKEL (reference sequence). Trimming took 4 bases from V and 0 from J, leaving 16 bases between them. CDR3 length: 18 amino acids. CDR3 sequence: CASSPSPGLSSYNSPLHF. The CDR3 region has the DNA TGTGCCAGCAGCCCCTCGCCAGGACTGAGCTCCTATAATTCACCCCTCCACTTT.

This clonotype was detected ten times or more. The chain employs TRBV7-2 and TRBJ1-1; D is unclear. Germline CDR1 is SGHTA and CDR2 is FQGNSA. V was shortened by 1 base and J by 5 bases, with 11 bases between the two germline ends. The CDR3 is made up of 14 amino acids. The CDR3 loop reads CASSLGYHGTEAFF. The DNA for the CDR3 is TGTGCCAGCAGCTTAGGGTATCATGGTACTGAAGCTTTCTTT. The variable domain in full, with the rest retrieved from reference TRBV7-2 and TRBJ1-1, is GAGVSQSPSNKVTEKGKDVELRCDPISGHTALYWYRQSLGQGLEFLIYFQGNSAPDKSGLPSDRFSAERTGGSVSTLTIQRTQQEDSAVYLCASSLGYHGTEAFFGQGTRLTVV.

In its sample, this clonotype was seen many times. This rearrangement joins TRBV7-2 to TRBJ2-7; 8 bases match TRBD1. CDR3 length: 13 residues. CDR1 and CDR2 from the germline V gene are SGHTA and FQGNSA. V gave up 4 bases and J gave up 1 base; unmatched junction bases: 0. CDR3 protein: CASSWTGSYEQYF. Written as DNA, the CDR3 is TGTGCCAGCAGCTGGACAGGGTCCTACGAGCAGTACTTC.

This clonotype was detected only a few times. V is TRBV6-5 and J is TRBJ1-5; tentative D call: TRBD1 (5 bases). V was pared by 7 bases and J by 6 bases, with 13 bases between. CDR1 is MNHEY and CDR2 is SVGAGI in the germline V gene. This CDR3 contains 13 residues. The CDR3 here is CASTPFGGQPQHF. The CDR3 nucleotides read TGTGCCAGCACCCCCTTCGGGGGTCAGCCCCAGCATTTT.

A few counts support this clonotype. This chain links TRBV24-1 with TRBJ1-1, with D perhaps TRBD1 (5 bases). The V and J ends lost 4 bases and 10 bases respectively, with 9 bases between them. The CDR3 covers 11 residues. In germline, CDR1 is KGHDR, CDR2 SFDVKD. The CDR3 is CATSDGHGAFF. CDR3 DNA sequence: TGTGCCACCAGTGACGGACATGGAGCTTTCTTT.

V usage is TRBV29-1 and J usage is TRBJ1-1, with D hard to call. V gave up 3 bases and J gave up 1 base, with 9 bases separating them. The CDR3 consists of 13 residues. CDR1 is SQVTM, CDR2 ANQGSEA, per germline. In DNA form, the CDR3 reads TGCAGCGTTGAGGGGATGGGGAACACTGAAGCTTTCTTT. Translated, it gives CSVEGMGNTEAFF.

This clonotype was counted a few times. The chain is built from TRBV19 and TRBJ2-4; weak D call: TRBD1 (6 bases). Germline values: CDR1 LNHDA, CDR2 SQIVND (reference sequence). The CDR3 consists of 13 residues. Trimming took off 4 bases at V and 8 bases at J, with 12 bases between the two ends. The CDR3 nucleotides read TGTGCCAGTAGTACAGGGGTTACACACATTCAGTACTTC. Translation gives CASSTGVTHIQYF.

This clonotype was counted many times. The chain is built from TRBV7-2 and TRBJ2-3; a weak D match, TRBD1 (5 bases). Germline lookup yields CDR1 SGHTA and CDR2 FQGNSA. The V and J ends lost 7 bases and 4 bases respectively, with 21 bases between them. The CDR3 has 16 amino acids. Here the CDR3 reads CASNSSPDTRSDTQYF. In DNA, the CDR3 is TGTGCCAGCAACTCCAGCCCGGACACCCGGTCAGATACGCAGTATTTT. Full variable domain (rest looked up from reference TRBV7-2 and TRBJ2-3): GAGVSQSPSNKVTEKGKDVELRCDPISGHTALYWYRQSLGQGLEFLIYFQGNSAPDKSGLPSDRFSAERTGGSVSTLTIQRTQQEDSAVYLCASNSSPDTRSDTQYFGPGTRLTVL.

A few counts support this clonotype. V is TRBV7-9 and J is TRBJ1-1, with D unclear. Germline V CDR1 and CDR2: SEHNR, FQNEAQ (reference sequence). V gave up 4 bases and J gave up 10 bases, with 10 bases separating them. CDR3 size: 11 residues. The CDR3 nucleotides are TGTGCCAGCAGCTCACAAGGTGGAGCTTTCTTT. Amino acids: CASSSQGGAFF.

The table lists this clonotype with a few counts. This chain connects TRBV2 to TRBJ2-1; D might be TRBD2 (6 bases). Germline V CDR1 and CDR2: SNHLY, FYNNEI. This CDR3 spans 14 amino acids. Trimming took off 1 base at V and 9 bases at J, with 13 bases between the two ends. The CDR3 reads CASSEGPGVGEQFF. The CDR3, as DNA: TGTGCCAGCAGTGAAGGGCCGGGGGTCGGTGAGCAGTTCTTC.

This clonotype has just a few counts. This rearrangement joins TRBV5-1 to TRBJ2-1; 15 bases match TRBD2. After removal of 4 bases from V and 9 bases from J, the junction contained 8 bases not matched to a gene. CDR1 SGHRS and CDR2 YFSETQ come from the germline V gene. The CDR3 is made up of 16 amino acids. Here the CDR3 reads CASSERTSGGGSEQFF. DNA of the CDR3: TGCGCCAGCAGCGAACGGACTAGCGGGGGGGGAAGTGAGCAGTTCTTC.

This clonotype was detected only a few times. V and J are TRBV6-5 and TRBJ1-4, with D possibly matching TRBD1 (5 bases). The V end lost 5 bases, the J end lost 7 bases, and 20 bases lay between the germline ends. The CDR3 sequence is 16 residues long. Germline V gene data show CDR1 as MNHEY and CDR2 as SVGAGI. DNA of the CDR3: TGTGCCAGCAGTCTCCTCGGGGCCCGAATTGGTGAAAAACTGTTTTTT. Translating it yields CASSLLGARIGEKLFF.

This clonotype occurred a few times. The chain has TRBV6-1 and TRBJ2-1, with TRBD1 as a possible D gene (7 bases). V lost 7 bases and J 7 bases, leaving 17 bases between the germline ends. This CDR3 is 14 amino acids long. Germline V gives CDR1 MNHNS, CDR2 SASEGT. The CDR3 DNA is TGTGCCAGCAAGGCGGGGACAGTGGGGAATGAGCAGTTCTTC. It encodes CASKAGTVGNEQFF.

This clonotype turned up a few times. V gene TRBV6-5 combines with J gene TRBJ1-6; 9 positions agree with TRBD1. The J segment lost 9 bases and the V segment lost 6 bases, leaving 6 bases of the junction unmatched. From germline, CDR1 is MNHEY and CDR2 SVGAGI. This CDR3 has 14 residues. The CDR3 sequence is CASSIDRGGSPLHF. DNA for the CDR3: TGTGCCAGCAGCATCGACAGGGGGGGTTCACCCCTCCACTTT.

The J gene is TRBJ1-6, the V gene TRBV5-5; 7 bases line up with TRBD1. Germline CDR1 and CDR2: SGHKS and YYEKEE (reference sequence). The CDR3 covers 14 residues. V lost 0 bases and J lost 13; bases outside the gene matches: 7. The CDR3 sequence is CASSLDDRVSPLHF. The CDR3 nucleotides are TGTGCCAGCAGCTTGGACGACAGGGTTTCCCCCCTCCACTTT.

This clonotype was observed a few times. This sequence joins TRBV6-2 or TRBV6-3 and TRBJ2-3, with TRBD1 matching 9 bases. The CDR3 length is 15 residues. Germline trimming cut 6 bases from V and 1 base from J; bases unmatched to any gene: 5. CDR1 and CDR2 (germline): MNHEY, SVGEGT. CDR3 in amino acids: CASSYRDRGTDTQYF. In DNA, the CDR3 is TGTGCCAGCAGCTACCGGGACAGGGGCACAGATACGCAGTATTTT.

The V call is TRBV11-2, the J call TRBJ2-7; 9 positions match TRBD1. Looked up from germline, CDR1 is SGHAT and CDR2 is FQNNGV. The V gene end was trimmed by 1 base and the J gene end by 5 bases; junction bases not matched to a gene: 6. The CDR3 runs 15 residues. In DNA form, the CDR3 reads TGTGCCAGCAGCTTAGTGGGACAGGGAGGACACGAGCAGTACTTC. Its translation: CASSLVGQGGHEQYF.

The chain recombines TRBV11-2 with TRBJ2-2, with 13 nucleotides matching TRBD2. This CDR3 spans 17 amino acids. Germline CDR1 and CDR2: SGHAT and FQNNGV. J was trimmed by 2 bases and V by 5 bases; bases with no gene match: 5. CDR3 loop: CASSLTSGGANTGELFF. For the CDR3, the DNA is TGTGCCAGCAGCCTTACTAGCGGGGGGGCAAACACCGGGGAGCTGTTTTTT.

The DNA for the CDR3 is TGTGCCAGCAGCTTGAGAGGGGCGAGCAATCAGCCCCAGCATTTT. Protein sequence: CASSLRGASNQPQHF. The chain recombines TRBV5-8 with TRBJ1-5, with D possibly matching TRBD1 (5 bases). Trimming cost V 1 base and J 1 base, with 9 bases left between them. Germline V gives CDR1 SGHTS, CDR2 YDEGEE. This CDR3 is built from 15 residues.

This clonotype appeared many times. The chain employs TRBV4-2 and TRBJ2-3; D not resolved. This CDR3 is built from 12 residues. Deletions cut 0 bases from V and 4 bases from J, with 2 bases between. From germline, CDR1 is LGHNA and CDR2 YNFKEQ. The CDR3 here is CASSQESDTQYF. The CDR3 region has the DNA TGTGCCAGCAGCCAAGAGTCAGATACGCAGTATTTT.

In its sample, this clonotype was seen a few times. The rearrangement links TRBV7-2 to TRBJ2-5; no firm D call. Germline loops: CDR1 SGHTA, CDR2 FQGNSA. The CDR3 contains 14 residues. Between the trimmed V and J ends, which lost 1 base and 6 bases, there was a span of 12 bases. The CDR3 is CASSLEASRKTQYF. The CDR3 bases are TGTGCCAGCAGCTTAGAAGCTAGTAGAAAGACCCAGTACTTC.

The table lists this clonotype with a few counts. The V gene is TRBV20-1, the J gene TRBJ2-2; TRBD1 aligns across 7 bases. The germline CDR1 and CDR2 sequences are DFQATT and SNEGSKA (reference sequence). J lost 3 bases, V lost 1 base, and 8 bases had no gene match. The CDR3 extends over 16 amino acids. The CDR3 protein is CSARGNRGSHTGELFF. As DNA, the CDR3 is TGCAGTGCTAGAGGCAACAGGGGTTCCCACACCGGGGAGCTGTTTTTT.

This clonotype showed up just a few times. J is TRBJ1-6 and V is TRBV18, with unresolved D. Germline V gives CDR1 KGHSH, CDR2 LQKENI. The length of the CDR3 is 14 residues. Trimming left V 6 bases short and J 5 bases short, with 11 bases between. CDR3 nucleotide sequence: TGTGCCAGCTCGCAGACGGGAAATAATTCACCCCTCCACTTT. Encoded protein: CASSQTGNNSPLHF. Together with reference TRBV18 and TRBJ1-6, the CDR3 gives the full variable domain: NAGVMQNPRHLVRRRGQEARLRCSPMKGHSHVYWYRQLPEEGLKFMVYLQKENIIDESGMPKERFSAEFPKEGPSILRIQQVVRGDSAAYFCASSQTGNNSPLHFGNGTRLTVT.

This clonotype was seen repeatedly, ten times or more. The V gene is TRBV4-3, the J gene TRBJ2-3; the D call may be TRBD1 or TRBD2 (5 bases each). The V gene's germline CDR1 is LGHNA and CDR2 YSLEER. V was pared by 1 base and J by 4 bases, with 18 bases between. CDR3 length: 17 residues. This CDR3 is CASSQGAGTSGADTQYF. In DNA, the CDR3 is TGCGCCAGCAGCCAAGGGGCCGGGACCTCGGGCGCAGATACGCAGTATTTT.

The chain uses TRBV7-9 and TRBJ1-2; D not resolved. Trimming shortened V by 4 bases and J by 7 bases, and 13 bases separated the two germline ends. The CDR3 has 13 amino acids. Germline V lookup: CDR1 SEHNR, CDR2 FQNEAQ (reference sequence). The CDR3 bases are TGTGCCAGCAGCTCCGGGAAACCGGGTGGCTACACCTTC. Its protein product is CASSSGKPGGYTF.